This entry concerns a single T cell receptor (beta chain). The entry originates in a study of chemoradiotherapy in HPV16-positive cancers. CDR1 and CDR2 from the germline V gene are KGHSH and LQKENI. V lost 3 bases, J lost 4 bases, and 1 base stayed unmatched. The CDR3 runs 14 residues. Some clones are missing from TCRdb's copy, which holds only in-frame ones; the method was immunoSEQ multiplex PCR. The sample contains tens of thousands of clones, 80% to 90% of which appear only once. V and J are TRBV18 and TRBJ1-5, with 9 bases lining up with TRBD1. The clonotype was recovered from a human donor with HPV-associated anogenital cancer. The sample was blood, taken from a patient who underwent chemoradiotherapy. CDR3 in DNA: TGTGCCAGCTCACCCGACAGGGGGAATCAGCCCCAGCATTTT. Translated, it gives CASSPDRGNQPQHF.